This T cell receptor (beta chain) was sequenced in a study of blood T cell repertoires in COVID-19 (dated by TCRdb to 2018 to 2020). Regarding the research as a whole: The collaborator samples originated in the United States, Italy and Spain and spanned the acute and convalescent phases of COVID-19. The material from the prospective study consisted of cDNA or gDNA derived from T cells, B-cell-depleted T cells, or PBMCs. Subjects who had been exposed to COVID-19, were actively infected with it, or had recovered from it provided the deeply sampled blood TCRbeta repertoires that made up the dataset. The repertoires were released in a freely available public database meant as a resource for research on the immune response to SARS-CoV-2. Samples were obtained from the ongoing ImmuneRACE study (first 160 participants) and from about 1,300 subjects provided by 6 global collaborators. Nearly every sample came with metadata listing a de-identified subject ID, COVID-19 status, age in years and sex. Where HLA class I and class II types were available, the types were taken from metadata supplied by the sample provider, not from assay-based typing. Points the paper makes about the study in general: Clinical and demographic metadata were provided uncurated, with the amount varying by source and participant.

The V end gives up 6 bases and the J end 2 bases, leaving 9 bases in the junction not matched to a gene. Reading from cysteine to valine, the CDR3 counts 15 amino acids. The read is trimmed to its CDR3 DNA, 45 bases read in frame from base 1. The germline V gene sets CDR1 to MNHEY and CDR2 to SVGEGT. A note on this clone: The antigen this receptor binds is unknown. No much larger clone exists at a distance of one base, and base qualities are not known.

One collaborating source in Seattle enrolled patients during active infection and followed them longitudinally through the course of disease. The collaborating institutions used their own protocols to collect whole blood in K2EDTA tubes. For TCRbeta analysis, collaborator samples were shipped as frozen whole blood, as isolated PBMCs, or as DNA extracted from either sample type. TCRbeta CDR3 regions were amplified from genomic DNA by means of the immunoSEQ Assay, a bias-controlled multiplex PCR. Per the authors' processing: The number of nucleated cells in each sample was estimated by amplification of reference gene primers within the assay. To quantify the absolute abundance of each unique TCRbeta CDR3 rearrangement, sequence reads were collapsed and filtered. Productive Simpson clonality was computed per sample as the square root of Simpson's diversity index over productive rearrangements. TCRdb holds this immuneACCESS table with in-frame rearrangements only. Some clones are missing; in checked studies, unresolved V genes explain under half, and the rest has no known cause. For V, J and clone size, that table is used; D and trimming come from the DNA. In all, the sample holds 200,000 to 300,000 clones, and around 88% of those were seen once. The ten largest clones represent approximately 6% of the sample.

The receptor's source is a woman in her twenties or thirties with COVID-19, enrolled during active disease. The chain was built from TRBV6-2 or TRBV6-3 and TRBJ2-7; a stretch of 8 junction bases matches TRBD2. The material sequenced was peripheral blood. The sequenced DNA is TGTGCCAGCAGCCCAGCGGGAGTATCTACCTACGAGCAGTACGTC. It is translated as CASSPAGVSTYEQYV.